The source of this TCR beta chain is a study of memory CD4+ T cells and cytomegalovirus serostatus (dated 2019 in TCRdb). About the investigation overall: The roughly 35 healthy Belgian adults in the cohort included 9 who were CMV seropositive and around 25 who were CMV seronegative. The study sequenced CD4+ memory TCRbeta repertoires of a Belgian cohort with known cytomegalovirus serostatus to replicate a published TCR-based CMV serostatus classifier.

A FACSAria II was used to sort memory CD4+ T cells, defined as single viable CD3+CD4+CD8-CD45RO+ cells. CMV serostatus was assessed using a Roche Elecsys assay, by which serum IgG against CMV pp150, pp28, p38 and p52 was detected. After thawing, total CD4+ T cells were enriched by positive selection with CD4 magnetic microbeads. The samples came from a separate study whose specific focus was interrogating the CD4+ T cell memory repertoire. Peripheral blood mononuclear cells were isolated and cryopreserved following standard operating procedures; serum was stored at -80 °C. The staining used CD3-PerCP (BW264/56), CD4-APC (RPA-T4), CD45RO-PE (UCHT1) and CD8-Pacific Orange (3B5) antibodies, and Sytox blue was used to exclude non-viable cells. Of note for this clone: The antigen it binds to is not known. Base qualities were left out, and no much larger clone turns up one base away.

Here is what the overall study found, with its caveats: Of fewer than 200 previously reported CMV-associated TCRbeta sequences, around 70 appeared in the CD4+ memory repertoires, each in one to five individuals. On the Belgian cohort, the classifier based on the original framework reached a median bootstrapped AUC of roughly 0.94, with a 95% CI of 0.76-1.00. For predicting CMV serostatus, the median bootstrapped AUC was 0.95 using the original framework and 0.91 using a US-trained random forest. Results were interpreted as suggesting that the CMV-associated TCR signature is largely present in the CD4+ memory repertoire. Only CD4+CD45RO+ memory cells were sequenced, in contrast to the original study, in which naive and memory CD4+ and CD8+ populations were covered.

Cut back by 4 bases and 5 bases, the V and J ends lie 12 bases apart. CDR1 SGHRS and CDR2 YFSETQ are derived from the germline V gene. From the cysteine through the phenylalanine, the CDR3 covers 13 amino acids. The retained sequence is limited to the CDR3, 39 bases, with the frame set at the first base. The Quick-DNA Microprep Kit was used to extract genomic DNA from the sorted cells. Amplification of TCRbeta DNA was done with the immunoSEQ hsTCRbeta kit, following the protocol from the manufacturer. TCRbeta libraries were sequenced on an Illumina MiSeq instrument. Processing in the source paper ran as follows. Following removal of out-of-frame sequences, 2 million to 2.5 million distinct TCRbeta sequences were retained, with an average of around 67,000 per individual. Two values were used to score each individual: the count of over 150 previously reported CMV-associated TCRbeta sequences and the total count of productive distinct TCRbeta sequences. A beta-binomial model was reimplemented in Python, and scikit-learn random forests with default parameters were trained on US cohort data. Classifier performance on the Belgian cohort was summarized as median AUC with percentile confidence intervals calculated over 10,000 bootstrap iterations. This is the immuneACCESS table as TCRdb keeps it, with only in-frame sequences that have V and J called. A part of the clones is gone; compared with another copy, unresolved V genes explain less than half, and the rest is unexplained. That table is the source of V, J and clone size, and D and trimming were worked out from the DNA. The table for this sample lists about 56,000 clones; 82% of them were counted only once. Less than 0.5% of the sample is in the top ten clones.

Specimen: memory CD4+ T cells from blood. The clonotype originates from an adult in good health and CMV-seronegative. The sequence links TRBV5-1 to TRBJ2-5; the D gene remains uncertain. The CDR3 region reads CASSTLEVETQYF. The sequenced DNA is TGCGCCAGCAGCACTCTAGAGGTGGAGACCCAGTACTTC.